This T cell receptor beta chain was sequenced for a study of blood T cell repertoires in COVID-19. Participants, 18 to 89 years old, spanned 24 US areas. Symptom resolution, clearance, or two negative PCRs marked the recovered donors of Cohort 3. Original processing notes: Cell counts per sample came from amplifying reference gene primers. Sequencing used immunoSEQ multiplex PCR; TCRdb keeps in-frame clones, though not all of them. The V and J calls and clone size were taken over from that table, and D and trimming were inferred from the DNA. This sample has some 150,000 clones, with over 65% found just once. Germline-derived CDR1 and CDR2 are SEHNR and FQNEAQ (reference sequence). V lost 5 bases and J lost 0; bases outside the gene matches: 6. This CDR3 has 17 residues.

The rearrangement links TRBV7-9 to TRBJ2-2, with 10 bases lining up with TRBD2. Input material: PBMCs or T cells enriched from blood (not recorded which). This TCR came from a woman aged 45 to 65 who had recovered from COVID-19. The CDR3 nucleotides read TGTGCCAGCAGCATGATAGCGGGGGGCTCGAACACCGGGGAGCTGTTTTTT. It codes for CASSMIAGGSNTGELFF.